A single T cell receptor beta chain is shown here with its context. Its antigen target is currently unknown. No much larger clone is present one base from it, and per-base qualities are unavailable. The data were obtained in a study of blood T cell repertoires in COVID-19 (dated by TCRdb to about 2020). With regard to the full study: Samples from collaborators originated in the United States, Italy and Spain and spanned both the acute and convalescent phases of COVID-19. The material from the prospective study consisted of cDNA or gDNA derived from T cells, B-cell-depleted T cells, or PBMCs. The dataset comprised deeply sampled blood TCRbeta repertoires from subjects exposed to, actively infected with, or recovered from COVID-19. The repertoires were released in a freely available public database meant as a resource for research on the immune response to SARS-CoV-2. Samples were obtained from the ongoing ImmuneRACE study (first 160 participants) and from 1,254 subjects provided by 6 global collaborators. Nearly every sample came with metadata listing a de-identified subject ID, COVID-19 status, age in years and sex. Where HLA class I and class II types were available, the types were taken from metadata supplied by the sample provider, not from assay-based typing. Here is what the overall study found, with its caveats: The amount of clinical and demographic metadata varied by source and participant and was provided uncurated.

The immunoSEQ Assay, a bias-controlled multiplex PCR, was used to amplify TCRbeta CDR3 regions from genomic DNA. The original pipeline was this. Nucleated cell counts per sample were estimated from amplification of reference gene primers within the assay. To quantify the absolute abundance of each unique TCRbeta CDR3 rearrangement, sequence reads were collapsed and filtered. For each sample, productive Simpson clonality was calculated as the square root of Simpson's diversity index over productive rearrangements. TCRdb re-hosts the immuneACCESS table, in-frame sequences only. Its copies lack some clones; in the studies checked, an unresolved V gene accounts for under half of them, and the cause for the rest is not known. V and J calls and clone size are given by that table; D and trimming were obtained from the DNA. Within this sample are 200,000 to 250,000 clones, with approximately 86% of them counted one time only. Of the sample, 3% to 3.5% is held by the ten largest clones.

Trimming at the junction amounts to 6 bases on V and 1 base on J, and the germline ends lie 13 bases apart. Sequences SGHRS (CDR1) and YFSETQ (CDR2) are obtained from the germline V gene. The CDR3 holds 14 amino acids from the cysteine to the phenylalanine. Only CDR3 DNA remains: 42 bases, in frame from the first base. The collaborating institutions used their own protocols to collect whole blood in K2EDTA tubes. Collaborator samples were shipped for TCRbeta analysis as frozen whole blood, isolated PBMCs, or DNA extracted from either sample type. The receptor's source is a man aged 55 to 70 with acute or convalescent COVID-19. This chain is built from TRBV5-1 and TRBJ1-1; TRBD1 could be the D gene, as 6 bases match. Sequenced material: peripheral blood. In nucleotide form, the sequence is TGCGCCAGCACCGTGGACAGTGCGAACACTGAAGCTTTCTTT. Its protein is CASTVDSANTEAFF.